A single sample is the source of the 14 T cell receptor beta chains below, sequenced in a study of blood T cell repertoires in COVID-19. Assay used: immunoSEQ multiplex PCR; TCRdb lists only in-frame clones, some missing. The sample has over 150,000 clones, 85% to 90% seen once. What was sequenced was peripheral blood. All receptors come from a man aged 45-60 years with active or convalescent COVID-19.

The CDR3 bases are TGTGCCAGCAAAAAGGGGCAGGGGAATGAAAAACTGTTTTTT. Amino acids: CASKKGQGNEKLFF. The V gene is TRBV5-4, the J gene TRBJ1-4; D possibly corresponds to TRBD1 (6 bases). The germline V gene encodes CDR1 SGHNT and CDR2 YYREEE (reference sequence). Trimming pared 6 bases from V and 5 bases from J, leaving 14 bases between. CDR3 length: 14 residues.

CDR3 DNA sequence: TGTGCCACCAGTGATCCGGGACAGGGCTCCAATGAGCAGTTCTTC. It codes for CATSDPGQGSNEQFF. The chain has TRBV24-1 and TRBJ2-1; 9 nucleotides align to TRBD1. The germline V gene encodes CDR1 KGHDR and CDR2 SFDVKD. The CDR3 is 15 residues long. Losses at the gene ends were 3 bases for V and 6 bases for J; bases not matched to a gene: 5.

The CDR3 DNA reads as TGTGCCAGCAGCACCCTACCGGACAGCCAAGAGACCCAGTACTTC. The encoded protein is CASSTLPDSQETQYF. The chain is built from TRBV11-1 and TRBJ2-5, with D maybe TRBD1 (6 bases). There are 15 residues in the CDR3. Germline lookup yields CDR1 SGHAT and CDR2 FQDESV (reference sequence). With 5 bases removed from V and 1 base from J, the gap between germline ends came to 14 bases.

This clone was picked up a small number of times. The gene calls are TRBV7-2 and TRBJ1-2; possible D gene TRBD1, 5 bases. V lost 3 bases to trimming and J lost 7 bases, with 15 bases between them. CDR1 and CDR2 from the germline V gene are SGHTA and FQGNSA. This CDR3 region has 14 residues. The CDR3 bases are TGTGCCAGCAGCTTTACGGGAGGGGTAGGTGGCTACACCTTC. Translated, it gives CASSFTGGVGGYTF.

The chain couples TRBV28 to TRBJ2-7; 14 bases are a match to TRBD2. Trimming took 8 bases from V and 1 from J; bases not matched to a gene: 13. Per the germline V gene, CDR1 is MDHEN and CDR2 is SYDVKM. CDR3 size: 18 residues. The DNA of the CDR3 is TGTGCCAGCTACAAGACTAGCGGGAGGGCCTCTTCGTCCTACGAGCAGTACTTC. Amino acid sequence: CASYKTSGRASSSYEQYF.

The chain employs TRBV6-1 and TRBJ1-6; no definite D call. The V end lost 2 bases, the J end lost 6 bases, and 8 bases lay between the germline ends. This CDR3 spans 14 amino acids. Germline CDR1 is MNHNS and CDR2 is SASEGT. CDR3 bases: TGTGCCAGCAGTGAATCTGGCAGTAATTCACCCCTCCACTTT. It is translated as CASSESGSNSPLHF.

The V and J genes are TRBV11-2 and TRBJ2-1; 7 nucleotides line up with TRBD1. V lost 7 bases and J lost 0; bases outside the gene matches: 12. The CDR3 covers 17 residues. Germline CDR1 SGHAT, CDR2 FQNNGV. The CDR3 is CASNTRGRGSSYNEQFF. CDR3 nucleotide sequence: TGTGCCAGCAACACAAGGGGGCGAGGCAGCTCCTACAATGAGCAGTTCTTC.

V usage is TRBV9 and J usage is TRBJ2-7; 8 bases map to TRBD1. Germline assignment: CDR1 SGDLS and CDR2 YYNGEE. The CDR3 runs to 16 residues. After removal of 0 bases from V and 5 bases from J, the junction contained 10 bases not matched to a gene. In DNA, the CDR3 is TGTGCCAGCAGCGTAGAGCCCTTGGACAGGGTGGACGAGCAGTACTTC. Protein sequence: CASSVEPLDRVDEQYF.

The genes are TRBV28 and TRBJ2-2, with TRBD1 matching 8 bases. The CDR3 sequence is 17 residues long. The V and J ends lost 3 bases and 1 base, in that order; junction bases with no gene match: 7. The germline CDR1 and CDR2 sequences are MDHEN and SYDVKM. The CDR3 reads CASSLAGGVGNTGELFF. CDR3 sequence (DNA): TGTGCCAGCAGTTTGGCAGGGGGCGTTGGGAACACCGGGGAGCTGTTTTTT.

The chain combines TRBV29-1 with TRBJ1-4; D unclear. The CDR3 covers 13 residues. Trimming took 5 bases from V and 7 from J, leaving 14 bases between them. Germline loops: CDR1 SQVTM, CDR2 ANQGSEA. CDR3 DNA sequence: TGCAGCGTTCGGGAGACCCACGGTGAAAAACTGTTTTTT. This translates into CSVRETHGEKLFF.

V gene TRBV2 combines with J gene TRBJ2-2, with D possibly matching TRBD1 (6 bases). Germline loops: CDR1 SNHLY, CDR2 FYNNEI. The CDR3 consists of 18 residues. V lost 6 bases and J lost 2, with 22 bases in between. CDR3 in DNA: TGTGCCAGCAGAACGCCGGAGAGGGGGACGGCTAACACCGGGGAGCTGTTTTTT. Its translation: CASRTPERGTANTGELFF.

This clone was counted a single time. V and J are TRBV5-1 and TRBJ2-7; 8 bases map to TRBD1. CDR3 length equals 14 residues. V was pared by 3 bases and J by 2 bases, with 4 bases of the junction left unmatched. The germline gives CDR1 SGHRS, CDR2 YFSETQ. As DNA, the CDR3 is TGCGCCAGCAGCTCCGGGACAGGCCCCTACGAGCAGTACTTC. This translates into CASSSGTGPYEQYF.

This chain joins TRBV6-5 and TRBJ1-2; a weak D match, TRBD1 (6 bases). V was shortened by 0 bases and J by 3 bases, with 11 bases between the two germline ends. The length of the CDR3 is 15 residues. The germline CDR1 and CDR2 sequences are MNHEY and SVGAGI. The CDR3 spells CASSYSGQQDYGYTF. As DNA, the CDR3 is TGTGCCAGCAGTTACTCAGGACAGCAAGACTATGGCTACACCTTC.

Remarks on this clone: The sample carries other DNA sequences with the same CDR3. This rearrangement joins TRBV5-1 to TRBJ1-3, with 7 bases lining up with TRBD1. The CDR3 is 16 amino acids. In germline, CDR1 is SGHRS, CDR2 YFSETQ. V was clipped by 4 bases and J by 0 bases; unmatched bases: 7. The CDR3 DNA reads TGCGCCAGCAGCAGGGACAGTATATCCTCTGGAAACACCATATATTTT. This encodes CASSRDSISSGNTIYF.